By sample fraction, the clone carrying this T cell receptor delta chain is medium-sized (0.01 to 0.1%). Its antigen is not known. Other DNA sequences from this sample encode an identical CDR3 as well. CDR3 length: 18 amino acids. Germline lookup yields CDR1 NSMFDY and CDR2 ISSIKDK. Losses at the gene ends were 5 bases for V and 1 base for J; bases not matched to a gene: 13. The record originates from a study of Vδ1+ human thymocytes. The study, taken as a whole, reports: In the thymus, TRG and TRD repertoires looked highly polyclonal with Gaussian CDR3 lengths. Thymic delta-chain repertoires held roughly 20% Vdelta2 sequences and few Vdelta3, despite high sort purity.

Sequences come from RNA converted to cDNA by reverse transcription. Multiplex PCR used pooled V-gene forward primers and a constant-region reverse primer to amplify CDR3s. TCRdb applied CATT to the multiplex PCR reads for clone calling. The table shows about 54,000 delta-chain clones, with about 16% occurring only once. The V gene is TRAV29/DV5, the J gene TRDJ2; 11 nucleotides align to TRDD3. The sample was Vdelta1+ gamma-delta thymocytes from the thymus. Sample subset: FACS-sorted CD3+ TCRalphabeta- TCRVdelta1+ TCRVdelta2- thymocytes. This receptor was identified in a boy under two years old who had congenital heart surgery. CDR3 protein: CAALPTGGYGLLTAQLFF. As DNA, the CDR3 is TGTGCAGCTCTTCCTACTGGGGGATATGGGCTTTTGACAGCACAACTCTTCTTT. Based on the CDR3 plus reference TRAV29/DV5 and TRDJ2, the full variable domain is DQQVKQNSPSLSVQEGRISILNCDYTNSMFDYFLWYKKYPAEGPTFLISISSIKDKNEDGRFTVFLNKSAKHLSLHIVPSQPGDSAVYFCAALPTGGYGLLTAQLFFGKGTQLIVEP.